This passage covers 24 T cell receptor beta chains from one sample sequenced in a study of blood T cells in healthy people across ages. Primers used in a second PCR of about 7 to 12 cycles were a sample-barcoded 5' primer and a J-beta primer mix. One entry per CDR3 protein, called by TCRdb with MiXCR from the 5' RACE reads. The sample holds some 800,000 distinct CDR3 sequences; roughly 44% are singletons and the top ten take roughly 19%. Sample: blood. Receptor source: a man between 60 and 70 years old in good health.

This clonotype has a handful of counts. The chain has TRBV20-1 and TRBJ1-2; 7 positions match TRBD1. V shed 1 base and J 3 bases; nucleotides not matched to a gene: 2. The CDR3 totals 13 residues. From germline, CDR1 is DFQATT and CDR2 SNEGSKA (reference sequence). The CDR3 coding sequence is TGCAGTGCTAGAGGGGACAGCCACTATGGCTACACCTTC. This gives the protein CSARGDSHYGYTF.

This clonotype was counted only a few times. The CDR3, as DNA: TGTGCCAGCAGCTTGACTAGTGTCAGCAACGAGCAGTACTTC. It yields the protein CASSLTSVSNEQYF. This chain links TRBV7-3 with TRBJ2-7; the D gene is possibly TRBD2 (6 bases). Germline assignment: CDR1 SGHTA and CDR2 FQGTGA. V shed 3 bases and J shed 5 bases, with 14 bases lying between them. The CDR3 runs 14 residues.

This clonotype was seen many times. This chain links TRBV30 with TRBJ1-2, with D perhaps matching TRBD1 (5 bases). The length of the CDR3 is 15 residues. From germline, CDR1 is GTSNPN and CDR2 SVGIG (reference sequence). Trimming left V 0 bases short and J 0 bases short, with 11 bases between. CDR3 sequence reads: CAWSVLGGSNYGYTF. In DNA form, the CDR3 reads TGTGCCTGGAGTGTACTTGGGGGATCTAACTATGGCTACACCTTC. The full variable domain, completed using reference TRBV30 and TRBJ1-2, is SQTIHQWPATLVQPVGSPLSLECTVEGTSNPNLYWYRQAAGRGLQLLFYSVGIGQISSEVPQNLSASRPQDRQFILSSKKLLLSDSGFYLCAWSVLGGSNYGYTFGSGTRLTVV.

The rearrangement uses TRBV12-3 or TRBV12-4 and TRBJ1-1; D call uncertain. This CDR3 is 15 amino acids long. Trimming cost V 3 bases and J 2 bases, with 13 bases left between them. The CDR3 bases are TGTGCCAGCAGTTTTAGTGGGAGAGACAACACTGAAGCTTTCTTT. Protein product: CASSFSGRDNTEAFF.

This clonotype came up a few times. The J gene is TRBJ2-3, the V gene TRBV14; D uncertain. Per the germline V gene, CDR1 is SGHDN and CDR2 is FVKESK. The V and J ends lost 2 bases and 3 bases respectively, with 12 bases between them. This CDR3 is built from 15 residues. CDR3 coding DNA: TGTGCCAGCAGCCAATCACCGGGTGGGACAGATACGCAGTATTTT. It specifies CASSQSPGGTDTQYF.

This clonotype has only a few counts. The V gene is TRBV20-1, the J gene TRBJ1-5, with unresolved D. V was shortened by 6 bases and J by 0 bases, with 12 bases between the two germline ends. Germline-derived CDR1 and CDR2 are DFQATT and SNEGSKA (reference sequence). The length of the CDR3 is 14 residues. The CDR3 loop reads CSALSAYSNQPQHF. CDR3 nucleotides: TGCAGTGCCCTGTCAGCATATAGCAATCAGCCCCAGCATTTT.

The chain has TRBV19 and TRBJ2-1; TRBD2 matches 11 bases. The CDR3 is made up of 15 amino acids. Germline-derived CDR1 and CDR2 are LNHDA and SQIVND (reference sequence). After removal of 1 base from V and 9 bases from J, the junction contained 5 bases not matched to a gene. The CDR3 sequence: CASSIVAGGQSEQFF. The CDR3 DNA is TGTGCCAGTAGTATAGTAGCGGGGGGGCAAAGTGAGCAGTTCTTC.

This rearrangement joins TRBV12-1 to TRBJ2-3; TRBD1, the table's D call, was not compared with the DNA. TRBV12-1 is reported as a pseudogene. The CDR3 spans 16 residues. In nucleotides, the CDR3 is TGTGCCAGCAGCCTGCCGTCCCCTGGGAGAACAGATACGCAGTATTTT. Amino acids: CASSLPSPGRTDTQYF.

The rearrangement uses TRBV10-2 and TRBJ1-4; 8 bases are a match to TRBD1. Per germline, CDR1 WSHSY and CDR2 SAAADI. The V gene end was trimmed by 4 bases and the J gene end by 6 bases; junction bases not matched to a gene: 10. The CDR3 is made up of 16 amino acids. The CDR3, as DNA: TGCGCCAGCAGTGCCTCTGGGGCAGGGGGCGATGAAAAACTGTTTTTT. Translating gives CASSASGAGGDEKLFF.

This clonotype was recorded once. The chain carries TRBV20-1 and TRBJ2-1; 8 bases are a match to TRBD1. Germline V lookup: CDR1 DFQATT, CDR2 SNEGSKA (reference sequence). Trimming cost V 5 bases and J 6 bases; bases outside gene matches: 9. This CDR3 contains 14 residues. The CDR3 DNA reads TGCAGTGCTGGGGTCGGACAGGGTTTCAATGAGCAGTTCTTC. Translated, it gives CSAGVGQGFNEQFF.

The rearrangement joins TRBV6-2 or TRBV6-3 to TRBJ2-2, with unresolved D. The CDR3 is 14 residues long. Germline V gene data show CDR1 as MNHEY and CDR2 as SVGEGT. The ends were cut back, 2 bases at V and 6 bases at J, with 10 bases in the middle. CDR3 bases: TGTGCCAGCAGTTACCTGAAATCGGCCGGGGAGCTGTTTTTT. Its protein is CASSYLKSAGELFF.

V and J are TRBV7-6 and TRBJ2-2; 9 nucleotides align to TRBD2. V shed 5 bases, J shed 0 bases, and the junction held 7 bases outside the gene matches. CDR3 size: 17 residues. Germline V gives CDR1 SGHVS, CDR2 FNYEAQ. The CDR3 is CASSRRAGGSNTGELFF. DNA of the CDR3: TGTGCCAGCAGCCGAAGAGCGGGGGGCTCGAACACCGGGGAGCTGTTTTTT.

The chain uses TRBV12-3 or TRBV12-4 and TRBJ1-5; D uncertain. The CDR3 covers 14 residues. Trimming left V 3 bases short and J 8 bases short, with 14 bases between. The DNA of the CDR3 is TGTGCCAGCAGTTTCTTGGCAGGTCCAAAGCCCCAGCATTTT. This sequence encodes CASSFLAGPKPQHF.

The rearrangement links TRBV5-1 to TRBJ2-5; TRBD1 agrees at 8 bases. V was pared by 7 bases and J by 4 bases, with 6 bases of the junction left unmatched. The CDR3 consists of 13 residues. The V gene's germline CDR1 is SGHRS and CDR2 YFSETQ. CDR3 DNA sequence: TGCGCCAGCCTGACAGGGGTGGTAGAGACCCAGTACTTC. It is translated as CASLTGVVETQYF. Looking up the rest from reference TRBV5-1 and TRBJ2-5 gives the full variable domain: KAGVTQTPRYLIKTRGQQVTLSCSPISGHRSVSWYQQTPGQGLQFLFEYFSETQRNKGNFPGRFSGRQFSNSRSEMNVSTLELGDSALYLCASLTGVVETQYFGPGTRLLVL.

This chain joins TRBV6-2 or TRBV6-3 and TRBJ2-6, with no clear D. The CDR3 covers 17 residues. Trimming removed 2 bases from V and 1 base from J, with 12 bases in between. Germline-derived CDR1 and CDR2 are MNHEY and SVGEGT. The CDR3 loop reads CASSYGNTLSGANVLTF. CDR3 coding DNA: TGTGCCAGCAGTTACGGGAACACCCTATCTGGGGCCAACGTCCTGACTTTC.

Of note for this clonotype: Mismatch with germline at one junction end may stem from a read error. In nucleotides, the CDR3 is TGTGCCAGCAGTTATGAGCCGTCCTCCTACAATGAGCGGTTCTTC. Encoded protein: CASSYEPSSYNERFF. The chain employs TRBV6-2 or TRBV6-3 and TRBJ2-1; D remains unclear. This CDR3 spans 15 amino acids. Per the germline V gene, CDR1 is MNHEY and CDR2 is SVGEGT.

This clonotype has a handful of counts. This chain joins TRBV12-3 or TRBV12-4 and TRBJ2-3; 8 nucleotides agree with TRBD2. V shed 3 bases and J 2 bases; nucleotides not matched to a gene: 13. CDR3 length: 18 residues. CDR3 coding DNA: TGTGCCAGCAGTTTCATCGGGACTAGGGGGGGATCCACAGATACGCAGTATTTT. Translated: CASSFIGTRGGSTDTQYF.

CDR3 sequence (DNA): TGTGCCAGCAGCCCCCGACAGGGGGGCCTGAAGCCCCAGCATTTT. It specifies CASSPRQGGLKPQHF. V gene TRBV5-8 combines with J gene TRBJ1-5; 9 nucleotides agree with TRBD1. The V and J ends lost 4 bases and 8 bases, in that order; junction bases with no gene match: 10. The CDR3 extends over 15 amino acids. Germline loops: CDR1 SGHTS, CDR2 YDEGEE.

The rearrangement links TRBV4-1 to TRBJ2-1, with 10 bases that match TRBD2. V trimming: 2 bases; J trimming: 5 bases; junction bases outside the gene matches: 3. This CDR3 region has 15 residues. Germline values: CDR1 MGHRA, CDR2 YSYEKL. CDR3 sequence (DNA): TGCGCCAGCAGCCAAAGGACTAGCGGAAACAATGAGCAGTTCTTC. It codes for CASSQRTSGNNEQFF.

This chain's CDR3 is CASSSTADRGLYNEQFF. For the CDR3, the DNA is TGTGCCAGCTCATCGACTGCTGACCGGGGGCTTTACAATGAGCAGTTCTTC. This chain connects TRBV18 to TRBJ2-1, with D tentatively TRBD1 or TRBD2 (6 bases each). The germline V and J ends were trimmed by 5 bases and 4 bases, with 21 bases remaining between them. Germline V lookup: CDR1 KGHSH, CDR2 LQKENI. This CDR3 has 17 residues.

Comment on this clonotype: It may be a read error: a sequence one base away is much more abundant. The chain employs TRBV29-1 and TRBJ2-5; D is unclear. The CDR3 extends over 10 amino acids. V was shortened by 5 bases and J by 11 bases, with 12 bases between the two germline ends. Germline values: CDR1 SQVTM, CDR2 ANQGSEA. The CDR3 DNA sequence: TGCAGCGTTATTTTGAATGAGCAGTACTTC. This translates into CSVILNEQYF.

This chain joins TRBV7-2 and TRBJ2-1; TRBD2 matches at 13 bases. Germline V gives CDR1 SGHTA, CDR2 FQGNSA. This CDR3 has 17 residues. V shed 3 bases and J 5 bases; nucleotides not matched to a gene: 7. The CDR3 is CASSFRLAGGFHNEQFF. The CDR3 coding sequence is TGTGCCAGCAGCTTTCGACTAGCGGGAGGATTCCACAATGAGCAGTTCTTC.

The gene calls are TRBV6-2 or TRBV6-3 and TRBJ1-5; D gene unclear. The CDR3 is 15 amino acids. The germline V gene has CDR1 MNHEY and CDR2 SVGEGT. With 5 bases removed from V and 5 bases from J, the gap between germline ends came to 16 bases. CDR3 sequence (DNA): TGTGCCAGCAGTCCCGACCAGGACCGGTATCAGCCCCAGCATTTT. Protein product: CASSPDQDRYQPQHF.

This clonotype was counted only a few times. The chain employs TRBV2 and TRBJ2-5; D might be TRBD2 (5 bases). The germline V and J ends were trimmed by 6 bases and 4 bases, with 12 bases remaining between them. CDR1 and CDR2 (germline): SNHLY, FYNNEI. The CDR3 is made up of 13 amino acids. The CDR3: CASSGAAGETQYF. The CDR3 coding sequence is TGTGCCAGCAGCGGAGCGGCGGGAGAGACCCAGTACTTC.